This section outlines one T cell receptor beta chain sequence together with its context. This CDR3 comprises 14 residues. Trimming cost V 5 bases and J 2 bases; bases outside gene matches: 6. These data originate in a study of T-cell memory formation after mild COVID-19. TCRdb redid the calling of the 5' RACE reads with MiXCR, one entry per CDR3 protein. The sample holds about 470,000 distinct CDR3 sequences, 18% seen once. Material: PBMCs or a T cell subset sorted from them (not recorded which). The TCR sequence derives from an adult woman who had mild COVID-19 (a few samples of this study predate the infection). Cell type and time point are not known. This chain links TRBV12-3 or TRBV12-4 with TRBJ2-7, with 7 bases lining up with TRBD2. The CDR3 nucleotides are TGTGCCAGCAGTGCCCTAGCGGCGACCTACGAGCAGTACTTC. It translates to CASSALAATYEQYF.